Here is one T cell receptor beta chain with its context. The entry originates in a study of regulatory T cells in long-lasting Graves disease. For TCR beta, libraries came from iRepertoire HTBI primers and Arm-PCR of CDR3 regions. TCRdb itself ran the multiplex PCR reads through MiXCR, one entry per CDR3 protein. Of 450,000 to 600,000 distinct CDR3 sequences listed, under 20% are singletons. The CDR3 length is 15 residues. CDR1 ENHRY and CDR2 SYGVKD come from the germline V gene. The V and J ends lost 4 bases and 3 bases, in that order; junction bases with no gene match: 2. Time point reported: newly diagnosed GD, antithyroid drugs for less than 3 months. PBMC-derived RNA was used for the TCR library. These data were also filed under a second study, of T cells in Graves' hyperthyroidism and ophthalmopathy.

The TCR was taken from a man aged 35-49 years with Graves disease. Specimen: peripheral blood mononuclear cells (PBMCs), collected at new diagnosis, from a patient treated with antithyroid drugs. The rearrangement links TRBV10-3 to TRBJ2-1; 11 positions match TRBD2. CDR3 nucleotide sequence: TGTGCCATCAGTGTTCTAGCGGGGGGCTACAATGAGCAGTTCTTC. Translated, it gives CAISVLAGGYNEQFF.